What follows describes a single T cell receptor beta chain. Sequencing used immunoSEQ v3. Clones were sequenced by immunoSEQ multiplex PCR, and TCRdb holds only the in-frame ones, with some missing. The sample holds some 90,000 clones; 65% are singletons and the top ten take over 9.5%. The data were taken from a study of TIL therapy for anti-PD-1-resistant metastatic lung cancer. CDR1 is LNHDA and CDR2 is SQIVND in the germline V gene (reference sequence). The CDR3 consists of 14 residues. V lost 5 bases and J lost 5; bases outside the gene matches: 5. Time point in this sample: pre-treatment sample, taken before nivolumab and TIL therapy. Pleural nodules or supraclavicular lymph nodes made up most of the excised metastases sampled. Adults with stage 4 NSCLC were enrolled in a phase I trial.

This receptor was identified in a person between 25 and 80 years old with non-small cell lung cancer. This sequence joins TRBV19 and TRBJ2-2; 7 bases are a match to TRBD2. Sequencing was performed on tumor tissue, taken at baseline. The CDR3 DNA follows: TGTGCCAGTAGTTTGACGGGGGGAACCGGGGAGCTGTTTTTT. Encoded protein: CASSLTGGTGELFF. The full variable domain, rest sourced from reference TRBV19 and TRBJ2-2, is DGGITQSPKYLFRKEGQNVTLSCEQNLNHDAMYWYRQDPGQGLRLIYYSQIVNDFQKGDIAEGYSVSREKKESFPLTVTSAQKNPTAFYLCASSLTGGTGELFFGEGSRLTVL.